A single sample is the source of the 4 T cell receptor beta chains below, sequenced in a study of blood T cell repertoires in COVID-19. TCRdb's table, derived via immunoSEQ multiplex PCR, lists solely in-frame clones and lacks some. In the table there are around 130,000 clones, about four fifths of which are singletons. Sequencing was performed on peripheral blood. The receptors derive from a woman in her 50s with acute or convalescent COVID-19.

Concerning this clone: At the DNA level, this CDR3 is encoded by other sequences in the same sample as well. The J gene is TRBJ1-4, the V gene TRBV9, with 10 bases matching TRBD1. The CDR3 totals 14 residues. Per germline, CDR1 SGDLS and CDR2 YYNGEE. J was trimmed by 7 bases and V by 4 bases; bases with no gene match: 4. Here the CDR3 reads CASSRTGGGEKLFF. In nucleotides, the CDR3 is TGTGCCAGCAGCAGGACAGGGGGAGGTGAAAAACTGTTTTTT.

This chain connects TRBV5-1 to TRBJ1-1; D call uncertain. V gave up 2 bases and J gave up 7 bases, with 12 bases separating them. Germline V gene lookup returns CDR1 SGHRS and CDR2 YFSETQ. The CDR3 sequence is 13 residues long. The CDR3 here is CASSFDLRDEAFF. In nucleotides, the CDR3 is TGCGCCAGCAGCTTTGATTTGAGGGATGAAGCTTTCTTT.

The chain employs TRBV5-1 and TRBJ2-3; TRBD1 matches at 9 bases. CDR3 length equals 21 residues. Germline-derived CDR1 and CDR2 are SGHRS and YFSETQ. The V segment lost 1 base and the J segment 2 bases; nucleotides outside the gene matches: 20. The CDR3 nucleotides read TGCGCCAGCAGCTTGCCTCGAACCGGGACAGGGTTTTTCGGGGCCACAGATACGCAGTATTTT. Translating gives CASSLPRTGTGFFGATDTQYF.

The chain employs TRBV6-5 and TRBJ2-5; TRBD2 matches at 13 bases. This CDR3 is built from 15 residues. V lost 6 bases and J lost 2; bases outside the gene matches: 3. From germline, CDR1 is MNHEY and CDR2 SVGAGI. CDR3 loop: CASRLAGGVQETQYF. DNA for the CDR3: TGTGCCAGCAGACTAGCGGGGGGGGTACAAGAGACCCAGTACTTC.